This T cell receptor (beta chain) was profiled in a study of T-cell reconstitution after alpha-beta-depleted transplantation in children. General study results and limits: Expanded clones from the graft, numbering several hundred, reportedly supplied alpha-beta T cells about two months after transplant.

Library preparation (for TCRbeta) was performed with unique molecular identifiers. A single record per CDR3 protein comes from TCRdb applying MiXCR to the PCR reads. The sample includes 180,000 or so distinct CDR3 sequences, 6.3% of them seen just once. Many counts were recorded for this clonotype. The antigen is unknown. V lost 0 bases, J lost 2 bases, and 0 bases stayed unmatched. Germline V lookup: CDR1 SGHTA, CDR2 FQGNSA. The CDR3 spans 15 residues. The specimen was PBMCs, collected before TCRalphabeta/CD19-depleted stem cell transplant. This clonotype was obtained from a girl less than two years old with combined immunodeficiency, due to receive a stem cell transplant. This sequence joins TRBV7-2 and TRBJ2-1, with 8 bases fitting TRBD2. The CDR3 protein is CASSLARGAYNEQFF. Here the CDR3 DNA reads TGTGCCAGCAGCTTAGCGCGGGGGGCCTACAATGAGCAGTTCTTC.